This T cell receptor beta chain was captured by sequencing in a study of cytomegalovirus exposure and HLA in healthy donors. This table comes from immunoSEQ multiplex PCR, and its TCRdb copy is limited to in-frame clones, with some not included. This table holds about 130,000 clones, 70% to 85% found once. Donors came from a validation cohort of fewer than 150 subjects, distinct from the first 666-subject cohort. In germline, CDR1 is SNHLY, CDR2 FYNNEI. V shed 2 bases and J shed 6 bases, with 5 bases lying between them. The CDR3 contains 11 residues. To note about this clone: Its antigen is not identified.

Study conclusions and caveats: Overall, approximately 150 TCR beta chains were annotated as cytomegalovirus-associated. The classifier, whose performance was assessed in both the original and validation cohorts, reportedly diagnosed cytomegalovirus status with high specificity and sensitivity.

The J gene is TRBJ2-7, the V gene TRBV2; D is undetermined. The sequence was obtained from a man aged 25-45 years in good health and CMV-seropositive. The sample consisted of PBMCs. The CDR3 region has the DNA TGTGCCAGCAGTGAACGTGTCGAGCAGTACTTC. It encodes CASSERVEQYF.